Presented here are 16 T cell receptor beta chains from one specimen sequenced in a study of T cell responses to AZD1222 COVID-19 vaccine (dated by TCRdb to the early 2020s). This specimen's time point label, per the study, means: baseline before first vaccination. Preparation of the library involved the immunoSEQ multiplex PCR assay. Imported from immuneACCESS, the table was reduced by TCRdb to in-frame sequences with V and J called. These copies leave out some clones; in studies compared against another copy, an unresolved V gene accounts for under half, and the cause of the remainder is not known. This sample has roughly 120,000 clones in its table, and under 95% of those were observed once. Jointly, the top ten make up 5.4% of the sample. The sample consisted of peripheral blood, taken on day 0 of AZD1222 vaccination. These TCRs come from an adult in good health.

CDR3 bases: TGTGCCAGCAGGGCTAGCGGGGCCTACAATGAGCAGTTCTTC. Translating gives CASRASGAYNEQFF. The genes are TRBV27 and TRBJ2-1, with 9 bases matching TRBD2. Germline V gene sequence: CDR1 MNHEY, CDR2 SMNVEV (reference sequence). Losses at the gene ends were 6 bases for V and 2 bases for J; bases not matched to a gene: 2. The CDR3 runs 14 residues.

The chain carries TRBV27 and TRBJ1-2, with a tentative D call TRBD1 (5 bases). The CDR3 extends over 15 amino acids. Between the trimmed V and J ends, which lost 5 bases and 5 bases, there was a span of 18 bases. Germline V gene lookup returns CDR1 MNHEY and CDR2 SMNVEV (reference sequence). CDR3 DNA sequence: TGTGCCAGCAGTAATCAGCCGGGCCGGGGGTATGGCTACACCTTC. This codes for CASSNQPGRGYGYTF.

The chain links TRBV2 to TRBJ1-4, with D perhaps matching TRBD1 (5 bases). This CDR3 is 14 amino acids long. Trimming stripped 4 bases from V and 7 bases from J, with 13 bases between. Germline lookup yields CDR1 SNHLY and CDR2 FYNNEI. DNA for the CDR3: TGTGCCAGCAGTGGGCAGGGTCGAGGTGAAAAACTGTTTTTT. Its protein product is CASSGQGRGEKLFF.

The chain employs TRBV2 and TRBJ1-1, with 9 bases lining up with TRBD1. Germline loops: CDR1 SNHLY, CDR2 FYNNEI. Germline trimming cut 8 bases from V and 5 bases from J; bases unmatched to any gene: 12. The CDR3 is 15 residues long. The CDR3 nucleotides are TGTGCCAGCGGAACCGGGACAGGGATTGGGACTGAAGCTTTCTTT. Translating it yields CASGTGTGIGTEAFF.

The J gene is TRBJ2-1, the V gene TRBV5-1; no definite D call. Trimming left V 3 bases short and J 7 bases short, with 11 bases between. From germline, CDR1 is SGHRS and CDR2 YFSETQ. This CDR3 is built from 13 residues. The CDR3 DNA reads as TGCGCCAGCAGCTGGACGAGTTGGAATGAGCAGTTCTTC. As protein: CASSWTSWNEQFF.

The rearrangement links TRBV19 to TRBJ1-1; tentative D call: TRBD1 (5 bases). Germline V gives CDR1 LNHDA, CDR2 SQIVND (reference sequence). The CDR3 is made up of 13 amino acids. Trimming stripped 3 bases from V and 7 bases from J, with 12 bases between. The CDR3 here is CASSIPGYSEAFF. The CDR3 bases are TGTGCCAGTAGTATCCCAGGGTATAGTGAAGCTTTCTTT.

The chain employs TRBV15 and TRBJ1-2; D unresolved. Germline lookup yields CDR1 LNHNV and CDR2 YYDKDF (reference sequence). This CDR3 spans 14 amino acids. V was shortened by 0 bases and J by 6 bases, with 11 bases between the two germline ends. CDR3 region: CATSRDITWDGYTF. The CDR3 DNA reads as TGTGCCACCAGCAGAGATATAACATGGGATGGCTACACCTTC.

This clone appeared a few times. The CDR3, as DNA: TGTGCCAGCAGTGACTCGACTAGCGGGAGGCAGTTCTTC. Translated, it gives CASSDSTSGRQFF. The V call is TRBV6-4, the J call TRBJ2-1, with 12 bases lining up with TRBD2. This CDR3 is built from 13 residues. Trimming at V came to 0 bases and at J to 12 bases, leaving 0 bases not matched to a gene. Germline V gives CDR1 MRHNA, CDR2 SNTAGT.

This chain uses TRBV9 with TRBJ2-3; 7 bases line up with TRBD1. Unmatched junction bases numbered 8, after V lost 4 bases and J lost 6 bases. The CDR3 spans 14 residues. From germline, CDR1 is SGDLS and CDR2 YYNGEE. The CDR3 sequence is CASSTDRVEDTQYF. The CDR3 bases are TGTGCCAGCAGCACAGACAGGGTGGAGGATACGCAGTATTTT.

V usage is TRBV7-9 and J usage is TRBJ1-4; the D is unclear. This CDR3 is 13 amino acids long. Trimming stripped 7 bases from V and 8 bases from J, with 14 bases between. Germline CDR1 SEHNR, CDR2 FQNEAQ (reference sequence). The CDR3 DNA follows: TGTGCCAGCACCACTAACGGCGGCGAAAAACTGTTTTTT. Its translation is CASTTNGGEKLFF.

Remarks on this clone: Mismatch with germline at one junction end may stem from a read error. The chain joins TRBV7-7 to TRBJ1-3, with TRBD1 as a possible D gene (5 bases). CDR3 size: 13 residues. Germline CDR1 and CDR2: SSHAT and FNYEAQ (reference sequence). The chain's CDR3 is CASSLNLGTVIYF. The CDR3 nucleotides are TGTGCTAGCAGCTTAAATCTCGGGACCGTGATATATTTT.

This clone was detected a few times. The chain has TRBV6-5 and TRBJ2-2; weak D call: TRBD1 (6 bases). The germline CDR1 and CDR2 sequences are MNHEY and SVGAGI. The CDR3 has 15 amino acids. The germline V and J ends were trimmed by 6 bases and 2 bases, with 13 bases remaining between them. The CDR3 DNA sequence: TGTGCCAGCAGCTGGACAGACACCAACACCGGGGAGCTGTTTTTT. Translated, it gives CASSWTDTNTGELFF.

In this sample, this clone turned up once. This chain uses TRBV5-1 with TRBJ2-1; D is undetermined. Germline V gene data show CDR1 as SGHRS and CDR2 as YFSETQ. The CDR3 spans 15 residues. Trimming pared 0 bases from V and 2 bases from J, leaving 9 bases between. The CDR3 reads CASSLGDTTYNEQFF. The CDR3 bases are TGCGCCAGCAGCTTGGGTGACACGACCTACAATGAGCAGTTCTTC.

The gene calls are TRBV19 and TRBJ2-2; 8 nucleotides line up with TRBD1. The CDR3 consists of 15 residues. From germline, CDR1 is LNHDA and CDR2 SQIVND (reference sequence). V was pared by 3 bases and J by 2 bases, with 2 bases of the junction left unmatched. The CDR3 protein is CASSIGQGNTGELFF. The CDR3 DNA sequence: TGTGCCAGTAGTATCGGACAGGGAAACACCGGGGAGCTGTTTTTT.

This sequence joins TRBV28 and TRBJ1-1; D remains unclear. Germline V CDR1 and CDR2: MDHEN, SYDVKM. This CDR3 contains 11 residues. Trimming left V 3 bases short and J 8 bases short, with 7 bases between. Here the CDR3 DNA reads TGTGCCAGCAGTTTGCGCAGAGAAGCTTTCTTT. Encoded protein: CASSLRREAFF.

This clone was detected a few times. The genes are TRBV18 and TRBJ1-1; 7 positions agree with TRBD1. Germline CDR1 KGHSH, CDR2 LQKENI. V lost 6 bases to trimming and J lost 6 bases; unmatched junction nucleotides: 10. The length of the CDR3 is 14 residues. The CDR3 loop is CASSVTGHLAEAFF. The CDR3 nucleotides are TGTGCCAGCTCGGTGACAGGGCACCTCGCTGAAGCTTTCTTT.